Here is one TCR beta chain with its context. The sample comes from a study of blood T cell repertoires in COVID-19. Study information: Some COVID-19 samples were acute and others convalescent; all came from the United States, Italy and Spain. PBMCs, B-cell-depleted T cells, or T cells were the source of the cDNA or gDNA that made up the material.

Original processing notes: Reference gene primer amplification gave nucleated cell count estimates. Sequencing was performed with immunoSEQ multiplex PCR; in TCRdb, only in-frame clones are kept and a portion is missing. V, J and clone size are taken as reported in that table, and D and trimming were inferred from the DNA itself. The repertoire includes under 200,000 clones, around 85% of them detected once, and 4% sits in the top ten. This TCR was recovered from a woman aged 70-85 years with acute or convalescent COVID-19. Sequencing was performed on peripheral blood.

CDR3: CASSDPGTSTNNEQFF. The CDR3 nucleotides read TGTGCCAGCAGTGATCCGGGGACTAGTACTAACAATGAGCAGTTCTTC. This chain links TRBV6-2 or TRBV6-3 with TRBJ2-1, with 8 bases fitting TRBD2. From germline, CDR1 is MNHEY and CDR2 SVGEGT. CDR3 size: 16 residues. V lost 5 bases to trimming and J lost 5 bases; unmatched junction nucleotides: 11.